This is a list of T cell receptor beta chains from one sample in a study of blood T cell repertoires in COVID-19. Clones were sequenced by immunoSEQ multiplex PCR, and TCRdb holds only the in-frame ones, with some missing. The sample lists about 220,000 clones, about 88% occurring once. The specimen sequenced was PBMCs or T cells enriched from blood (not recorded which). Source of these receptors: a young woman who had recovered from COVID-19. CDR3s include the opening cysteine and the closing phenylalanine or tryptophan. A D gene is named only where the DNA matches it firmly. Not all rows give a size; the values are once, few, many and, for expanded clones, a class.

d_gene,j_gene,abundance,v_gene,CDR3aa,CDR3nt
.,TRBJ1-6,.,TRBV6-4,CASSEQGGNSPLHF,TGTGCCAGCAGTGAACAGGGTGGTAATTCACCCCTCCACTTT
.,TRBJ1-2,.,TRBV12-3/TRBV12-4,CASSAGDYGYTF,TGTGCCAGCAGTGCGGGTGACTATGGCTACACCTTC
.,TRBJ1-3,.,TRBV4-3,CASSQAGLISGNTIYF,TGCGCCAGCAGCCAAGCGGGACTGATCTCTGGAAACACCATATATTTT
.,TRBJ2-7,.,TRBV11-2,CASSENPGVGYEQYF,TGTGCCAGCAGCGAAAATCCGGGGGTCGGATACGAGCAGTACTTC
.,TRBJ1-2,.,TRBV4-2,CASGAERGGYGYTF,TGTGCCAGCGGCGCCGAGCGGGGTGGCTATGGCTACACCTTC
TRBD1,TRBJ1-1,once,TRBV14,CASSQEGQGVTEAFF,TGTGCCAGCAGCCAAGAAGGACAGGGGGTCACTGAAGCTTTCTTT
TRBD1,TRBJ2-7,.,TRBV6-5,CASRAQGVLYEQYF,TGTGCCAGCAGAGCGCAGGGGGTCTTATACGAGCAGTACTTC
.,TRBJ1-2,.,TRBV5-5,CASSPGYGYTF,TGTGCCAGCAGCCCGGGATATGGCTACACCTTC
.,TRBJ2-3,.,TRBV7-2,CASSSLSGGTDTQYF,TGTGCCAGCAGCTCACTCTCTGGTGGCACAGATACGCAGTATTTT
.,TRBJ1-2,.,TRBV6-5,CASSRTEKAGYTF,TGTGCCAGCAGCAGGACAGAGAAAGCTGGCTACACCTTC
TRBD1,TRBJ2-5,.,TRBV5-1,CASSRAPGQGTETQYF,TGCGCCAGCAGCAGAGCTCCGGGACAGGGAACTGAGACCCAGTACTTC
.,TRBJ2-5,.,TRBV7-2,CASSLGWRKPKETQYF,TGTGCCAGCAGCTTGGGTTGGCGGAAACCCAAAGAGACCCAGTACTTC
TRBD1,TRBJ2-3,.,TRBV6-5,CASSYSTGTYTDTQYF,TGTGCCAGCAGTTACTCGACAGGGACGTACACAGATACGCAGTATTTT
.,TRBJ2-3,.,TRBV25-1,CASRREGGPDTQYF,TGTGCCAGCAGGAGGGAGGGGGGGCCAGATACGCAGTATTTT